The rows below give T cell receptor beta chains drawn from one sample of a study of T cells in localized non-small cell lung cancer. Profiling relied on immunoSEQ multiplex PCR, and the TCRdb table lists in-frame clones only, not all of them. This table has over a thousand clones, roughly 26% appearing once. The sequencing here drew on normal lung tissue next to the tumor, taken before any cancer treatment. The receptors derive from a male donor aged 60 or older with stage I lung adenocarcinoma. Each CDR3 is given with its conserved first and last residue. D genes are given only for firm matches. Some rows mark clone size as missing; the rest say once, few, many or name a class of expanded clone.

>TRBJ1-4|NA|TRBV30|NA
TGTGCCTGGAGTGGAACCTCAGGAGGGGAAAAACTGTTTTTT
CAWSGTSGGEKLFF
>TRBJ1-2|medium-sized|TRBV12-5|TRBD1
TGTGCCAGCATCCGGGGACAGGACCTTGGGAACTATGGCTACACCTTC
CASIRGQDLGNYGYTF
>TRBJ2-5|NA|TRBV29-1|TRBD1
TGCAGCGTTGACAACCCCAATCCGTACAGGGGGCTCGGAGAGACCCAGTACTTC
CSVDNPNPYRGLGETQYF
>TRBJ1-2|NA|TRBV10-2|NA
TGCGCCAGCACCCCGGAGAGGACTGGTGGCTACACCTTC
CASTPERTGGYTF
>TRBJ1-1|few|TRBV18|NA
TGTGCCAGCTCACCAGGACCCGTGATGGGGGACACTGAAGCTTTCTTT
CASSPGPVMGDTEAFF
>TRBJ2-7|NA|TRBV18|TRBD2
TGTGCCAGCTCACCTGCGGGGGTCCGCTCCTACGAGCAGTACTTC
CASSPAGVRSYEQYF
>TRBJ2-4|NA|TRBV29-1|NA
TGCAGCGTTGAGTACGGGTCAAAAAACATTCAGTACTTC
CSVEYGSKNIQYF
>TRBJ2-7|few|TRBV11-3|TRBD1
TGTGCCAGCAGCCCCGAGACAGGGGACTACGAGCAGTACTTC
CASSPETGDYEQYF
>TRBJ2-4|few|TRBV28|NA
TGTGCCAGCAGTCTACAGGGAAACATTCAGTACTTC
CASSLQGNIQYF
>TRBJ2-5|NA|TRBV11-3|NA
TGTGCCAGCAGCTCGAGAAGCGGTGTTCAAGAGACCCAGTACTTC
CASSSRSGVQETQYF
>TRBJ2-2|NA|TRBV11-3|TRBD1
TGTGCCAGCAGCTTGGACAGGGGCACGAACACCGGGGAGCTGTTTTTT
CASSLDRGTNTGELFF
>TRBJ1-1|NA|TRBV28|NA
TGTGCCAGCAGCCGTTACGGTGCCATGAACACTGAAGCTTTCTTT
CASSRYGAMNTEAFF
>TRBJ2-7|NA|TRBV30|TRBD2
TGTGCCTGGGGGCTAGCGGATTACGAGCAGTACTTC
CAWGLADYEQYF
>TRBJ2-5|NA|TRBV29-1|TRBD2
TGCAGCGTTGAAGGTACAGGACTAGCGGGCGGAGAGACCCAGTACTTC
CSVEGTGLAGGETQYF
>TRBJ1-6|large|TRBV9|TRBD1
TGTGCCAGCAGTGGGGGGACAGCAAATTCACCCCTCCACTTT
CASSGGTANSPLHF
>TRBJ2-7|few|TRBV19|NA
TGTGCCAGTAGTTTGGGGAATTACGAGCAGTACTTC
CASSLGNYEQYF
>TRBJ1-4|large|TRBV19|TRBD1
TGTGCCAGTAGTAGCCAGGGGGCGCGAGGTGAAAAACTGTTTTTT
CASSSQGARGEKLFF
>TRBJ2-3|NA|TRBV28|NA
TGTGCCAGCAGAAAGGACCCCACAGATACGCAGTATTTT
CASRKDPTDTQYF
>TRBJ2-6|NA|TRBV19|TRBD1
TGTGCCAGTAGTACCGGGACAGCCTGGGGGGCCAACGTCCTGACTTTC
CASSTGTAWGANVLTF
>TRBJ2-5|NA|TRBV25-1|NA
TGTGCCAGCAGTGGGCTAGGGGTCGGGGAGACCCAGTACTTC
CASSGLGVGETQYF
>TRBJ2-5|NA|TRBV28|NA
TGTGCCAGCAGTAGTTTATTCTCGGGGCGAGAGACCCAGTACTTC
CASSSLFSGRETQYF
>TRBJ2-1|NA|TRBV6-8|NA
TGTGCCAGCAGTTCCCAGGGTAGCGATGAGCAGTTCTTC
CASSSQGSDEQFF
>TRBJ1-1|NA|TRBV18|NA
TGTGCCAGCTCACTTCCCGGAGTGCGAGGTGAAGCTTTCTTT
CASSLPGVRGEAFF
>TRBJ1-5|few|TRBV18|NA
TGTGCCAGCTCACCAGGGCCCGATCAGCCCCAGCATTTT
CASSPGPDQPQHF
>TRBJ2-7|NA|TRBV11-3|NA
TGTGCCAGCAGCTTAGTAGCCTGGCTTGACTACGAGCAGTACTTC
CASSLVAWLDYEQYF
>TRBJ2-1|NA|TRBV15|TRBD2
TGTGCCACCAGCAGGACCCAGAGCGGGGGTTACAATGAGCAGTTCTTC
CATSRTQSGGYNEQFF
>TRBJ2-7|few|TRBV6-8|NA
TGTGCCAGCAGTGCTAAGGGTTCCTACGAGCAGTACTTC
CASSAKGSYEQYF
>TRBJ2-5|NA|TRBV19|TRBD2
TGTGCCAGTAAGGCCGCCCGACTAGCGGGGGGGCAGGAGACCCAGTACTTC
CASKAARLAGGQETQYF
>TRBJ1-1|NA|TRBV25-1|TRBD1
TGTGCCAGCAGTGACCCCGGACAGGGGGCTATGAACACTGAAGCTTTCTTT
CASSDPGQGAMNTEAFF
>TRBJ1-1|few|TRBV6-8|TRBD1
TGTGCCAGCAGTTCCGGGACAGGGGGCCGGGGACGTACTGAAGCTTTCTTT
CASSSGTGGRGRTEAFF
>TRBJ2-5|few|TRBV27|NA
TGTGCCAGCACCGCAACGGCGCTAGGGGGACTTCAAGAGACCCAGTACTTC
CASTATALGGLQETQYF
>TRBJ1-1|few|TRBV6-8|NA
TGTGCCAGCAGTTCCCCCCCAGGACTGAAGAACACTGAAGCTTTCTTT
CASSSPPGLKNTEAFF
>TRBJ1-2|medium-sized|TRBV6-8|NA
TGTGCCAGCAGTGACTCGGCCGCCGTAAACTATGGCTACACCTTC
CASSDSAAVNYGYTF
>TRBJ2-5|medium-sized|TRBV9|NA
TGTGCCAGCAGTGAACTAGGCAGGGCGAGGGGAGAGACCCAGTACTTC
CASSELGRARGETQYF
>TRBJ2-5|NA|TRBV29-1|NA
TGCAGCGGGGGGGAAATACCCCAAGAGACCCAGTACTTC
CSGGEIPQETQYF
>TRBJ2-2|large|TRBV12-5|NA
TGTGCTAGTGGTTTGGGGTGGTTTCAGGCCGGGGAGCTGTTTTTT
CASGLGWFQAGELFF